This is a list of T cell receptor beta chains from one sample in a study of beta chain features in type 1 diabetes. This table comes from immunoSEQ multiplex PCR, and its TCRdb copy is limited to in-frame clones, with some not included. The data contain about 450,000 clones, over 10% of them seen just once; the ten biggest clones take up approximately 0.05%. The sample comprised naive CD4+ T cells from blood. The receptors stem from a woman aged 18 to 35 in good health. CDR3s include the opening cysteine and the closing phenylalanine or tryptophan. The D gene is left open where the match is weak. Size is stated for part of the rows, as once, few or many counts, or as a class when the clone is expanded.

D	J	size	V	DNA	CDR3
.	TRBJ2-3	few	TRBV29-1	TGCAGCGGGGACAAGGGTACAGATACGCAGTATTTT	CSGDKGTDTQYF
TRBD2	TRBJ2-1	.	TRBV2	TGTGCCAGCAGTCGGGGGGTCTATGAGCAGTTCTTC	CASSRGVYEQFF
TRBD1	TRBJ1-2	.	TRBV7-8	TGTGCCAGCAGCTTGGACAGGGGAAGCTATGGCTACACCTTC	CASSLDRGSYGYTF
TRBD2	TRBJ2-3	few	TRBV5-1	TGCGCCAGCAGCTTAAGTAGCGGGGGACTGACAGATACGCAGTATTTT	CASSLSSGGLTDTQYF
TRBD2	TRBJ2-1	.	TRBV4-1	TGCGCCAGCAGCCAAATTCTAGCGGGGGGGTACAATGAGCAGTTCTTC	CASSQILAGGYNEQFF
TRBD2	TRBJ2-1	.	TRBV9	TGTGCCAGCGGACTAGCGGGAGTTCTTACGGATGAGCAGTTCTTC	CASGLAGVLTDEQFF
TRBD2	TRBJ2-7	few	TRBV5-1	TGCGCCAGCAGCCTGGCAGCGGGAGTTCTCTCCTACGAGCAGTACTTC	CASSLAAGVLSYEQYF
TRBD2	TRBJ2-1	few	TRBV23-1	TGCGCCAGCGACCCCGGGCGGGGGAGGTTCAATGAGCAGTTCTTC	CASDPGRGRFNEQFF
.	TRBJ2-2	.	TRBV7-2	TGTGCCAGCAGCCTACTAGTATTTGGGACCGGGGAGCTGTTTTTT	CASSLLVFGTGELFF
.	TRBJ2-5	.	TRBV5-4	TGTGCCAGCAGCTTGGTTAGGGGCCGGGAGACCCAGTACTTC	CASSLVRGRETQYF
.	TRBJ1-2	.	TRBV30	TGTGCTGCCAGGATCAACTATGGCTACACCTTC	CAARINYGYTF
.	TRBJ2-1	few	TRBV5-4	TGTGCCGCGGGGTGGGTGTCTACGGATGAGCAGTTCTTC	CAAGWVSTDEQFF
TRBD1	TRBJ1-1	few	TRBV5-1	TGCGCCAGCAGCTTAGCCGGGACAGCGAACACTGAAGCTTTCTTT	CASSLAGTANTEAFF
.	TRBJ2-7	.	TRBV11-3	TGTGCCAGCAGCTTATATCGGTCCGAGCAGTACTTC	CASSLYRSEQYF
TRBD2	TRBJ2-3	few	TRBV27	TGTGCCAGCAGTTTACATCCTAGCGGGAGTTCAGATACGCAGTATTTT	CASSLHPSGSSDTQYF